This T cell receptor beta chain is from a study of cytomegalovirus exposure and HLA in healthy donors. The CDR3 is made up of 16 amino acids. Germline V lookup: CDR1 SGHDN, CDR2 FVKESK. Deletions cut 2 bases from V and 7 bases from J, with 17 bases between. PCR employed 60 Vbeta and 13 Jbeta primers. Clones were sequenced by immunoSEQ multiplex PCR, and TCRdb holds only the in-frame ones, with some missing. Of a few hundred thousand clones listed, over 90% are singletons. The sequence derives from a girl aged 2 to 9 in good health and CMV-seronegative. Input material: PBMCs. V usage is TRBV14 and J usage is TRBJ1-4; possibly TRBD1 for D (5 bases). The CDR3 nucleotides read TGTGCCAGCAGCCAAACGGGACTGTTGCTCGGTGAAAAACTGTTTTTT. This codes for CASSQTGLLLGEKLFF.